A single sample gave rise to the 25 T cell receptor beta chains below, sequenced in a study of Ad26.COV2.S vaccination and SARS-CoV-2 variants. Method: immunoSEQ multiplex PCR; TCRdb's copy keeps in-frame clones and lacks some. The sample includes roughly 500,000 clones, approximately 90% of them seen just once. Sample treatment: roughly 20 received Ad26.COV2.S at low or high dose, single or two shots; a few received placebo; per-sample allocation not given. Sample collection was performed on day 63 after the first vaccine or placebo injection. The sample in question was peripheral blood, obtained in a trial of Ad26.COV2.S vaccine versus placebo. These receptors came from a person between 18 and 65 years old who received the Ad26.COV2.S COVID-19 vaccine or a placebo.

The gene calls are TRBV24-1 and TRBJ2-1, with a tentative D call TRBD2 (5 bases). The germline V gene has CDR1 KGHDR and CDR2 SFDVKD. The CDR3 length is 15 residues. V dropped 4 bases and J dropped 8 bases, with 17 bases sitting between them. The CDR3 sequence is CATSEPGMRAHEQFF. CDR3 nucleotide sequence: TGTGCCACCAGTGAACCCGGGATGAGGGCCCATGAGCAGTTCTTC.

The chain is built from TRBV3-1 (or the pseudogene TRBV3-2) and TRBJ2-1, with D hard to call. The CDR3 covers 14 residues. The germline V and J ends were trimmed by 3 bases and 2 bases, with 8 bases remaining between them. Germline values: CDR1 LGHDT, CDR2 YNNKEL (reference sequence). CDR3 loop: CASSHVLTYNEQFF. DNA of the CDR3: TGTGCCAGCAGCCACGTCCTAACCTACAATGAGCAGTTCTTC.

DNA of the CDR3: TGTGCCAGCAGTGAGGGAGTGGGGGGCGATCAGCCCCAGCATTTT. Residues: CASSEGVGGDQPQHF. J is TRBJ1-5 and V is TRBV6-1; D is perhaps TRBD1 (6 bases). Trimming shortened V by 3 bases and J by 5 bases, and 14 bases separated the two germline ends. Germline lookup yields CDR1 MNHNS and CDR2 SASEGT. CDR3 length: 15 residues.

J is TRBJ2-1 and V is TRBV7-3, with 11 bases matching TRBD2. The CDR3 sequence is 14 residues long. Germline CDR1 is SGHTA and CDR2 is FQGTGA. After removal of 0 bases from V and 9 bases from J, the junction contained 1 base not matched to a gene. The chain's CDR3 is CASSLTGTSGEQFF. In DNA, the CDR3 is TGTGCCAGCAGCTTAACTGGGACTAGCGGTGAGCAGTTCTTC. Using reference TRBV7-3 and TRBJ2-1 for the parts outside the CDR3, the full variable domain is GAGVSQTPSNKVTEKGKYVELRCDPISGHTALYWYRQSLGQGPEFLIYFQGTGAADDSGLPNDRFFAVRPEGSVSTLKIQRTERGDSAVYLCASSLTGTSGEQFFGPGTRLTVL.

The chain joins TRBV5-8 to TRBJ2-5, with 7 positions matching TRBD1. Per germline, CDR1 SGHTS and CDR2 YDEGEE. V was pared by 4 bases and J by 0 bases, with 6 bases of the junction left unmatched. The CDR3 has 15 residues. The CDR3 region is CASSPEGGYQETQYF. The DNA of the CDR3 is TGTGCCAGCAGCCCGGAAGGGGGCTACCAAGAGACCCAGTACTTC.

A remark on this clone: Other DNA sequences in the same sample also yield this CDR3. This chain links TRBV28 with TRBJ1-2, with 8 positions matching TRBD1. V dropped 6 bases and J dropped 4; count of bases not matched to a gene: 4. CDR1 and CDR2 from the germline V gene are MDHEN and SYDVKM. The CDR3 spans 13 residues. CDR3 in amino acids: CASSLTGVYGYTF. Here the CDR3 DNA reads TGTGCCAGCAGCTTGACAGGGGTCTATGGCTACACCTTC.

The chain joins TRBV13 to TRBJ1-1, with 10 bases aligning to TRBD1. J gave up 1 base and V 1 base, and 6 bases lay outside the gene matches. The germline gives CDR1 PRHDT, CDR2 FYEKMQ (reference sequence). The CDR3 is 17 amino acids. This CDR3 reads CASSLADRGLGNTEAFF. As DNA, the CDR3 is TGTGCCAGCAGCTTAGCCGACAGGGGGCTTGGGAACACTGAAGCTTTCTTT.

The J gene is TRBJ1-5, the V gene TRBV27; 7 bases are shared with TRBD1. The CDR3 spans 16 residues. Germline V lookup: CDR1 MNHEY, CDR2 SMNVEV (reference sequence). V lost 4 bases and J lost 2; bases outside the gene matches: 8. The CDR3 is CASSSRQGIGNQPQHF. The CDR3 DNA sequence: TGTGCCAGCAGTTCGAGACAGGGTATAGGCAATCAGCCCCAGCATTTT.

The chain uses TRBV7-8 and TRBJ1-2; TRBD1 might be the D (5 bases). Germline V gives CDR1 SGHVS, CDR2 FQNEAQ. The V end lost 1 base, the J end lost 4 bases, and 7 bases lay between the germline ends. CDR3 length: 13 amino acids. The chain's CDR3 is CASSLGGVYGYTF. Written as DNA, the CDR3 is TGTGCCAGCAGCTTAGGAGGGGTCTATGGCTACACCTTC.

This chain uses TRBV7-2 with TRBJ1-5; perhaps TRBD1 as D (6 bases). This CDR3 contains 14 residues. The V gene's germline CDR1 is SGHTA and CDR2 FQGNSA. Trimming left V 6 bases short and J 6 bases short, with 15 bases between. The CDR3 nucleotides read TGTGCCAGCAGAGAACCAGGGGCGAGTCAGCCCCAGCATTTT. As protein: CASREPGASQPQHF.

V usage is TRBV25-1 and J usage is TRBJ1-1, with TRBD1 as a possible D gene (6 bases). Germline CDR1 MGHDK, CDR2 SYGVNS. V was pared by 1 base and J by 4 bases, with 10 bases between. The CDR3 has 14 residues. The CDR3 reads CASSELGGPTEAFF. The CDR3, as DNA: TGTGCCAGCAGTGAATTGGGGGGGCCCACTGAAGCTTTCTTT.

This clone was seen a few times. The chain joins TRBV7-2 to TRBJ1-3, with D maybe TRBD1 (5 bases). Germline V CDR1 and CDR2: SGHTA, FQGNSA. The CDR3 loop spans 16 amino acids. Trimming took 5 bases from V and 1 from J, leaving 15 bases between them. CDR3 in DNA: TGTGCCAGCAGCGTCGACAGCCGCGGGTCTGGAAACACCATATATTTT. Its protein product is CASSVDSRGSGNTIYF.

The chain has TRBV10-3 and TRBJ1-5; no clear D gene. V was trimmed by 3 bases and J by 2 bases, leaving 5 bases between them. The CDR3 is 13 amino acids. From germline, CDR1 is ENHRY and CDR2 SYGVKD. The CDR3 region has the DNA TGTGCCATCAGTGATAAGGGCAATCAGCCCCAGCATTTT. Protein product: CAISDKGNQPQHF.

This clone appeared a single time. The chain has TRBV21-1 and TRBJ2-7; the DNA was not used to check the table's D call, TRBD2. TRBV21-1 counts as a pseudogene. The CDR3 is made up of 16 amino acids. CDR3 loop: CARGVGGRHHTYEQYF. For the CDR3, the DNA is TGTGCCAGGGGGGTGGGCGGGAGGCACCACACTTACGAGCAGTACTTC.

The chain has TRBV14 and TRBJ1-6; D remains ambiguous. CDR1 and CDR2 from the germline V gene are SGHDN and FVKESK. The CDR3 covers 14 residues. Between the trimmed V and J ends, which lost 1 base and 6 bases, there was a span of 7 bases. The CDR3 region has the DNA TGTGCCAGCAGCCAAGTCCTGTCTAATTCACCCCTCCACTTT. It is translated as CASSQVLSNSPLHF.

The V gene is TRBV30, the J gene TRBJ1-4; D gene ambiguous. Trimming pared 1 base from V and 3 bases from J, leaving 12 bases between. This CDR3 is built from 15 residues. CDR1 and CDR2 from the germline V gene are GTSNPN and SVGIG (reference sequence). As DNA, the CDR3 is TGTGCCTGGAGTGCAAAAAGGGCGGCTAATGAAAAACTGTTTTTT. Its protein product is CAWSAKRAANEKLFF.

V is TRBV6-6 and J is TRBJ2-7; possible D gene TRBD2, 5 bases. The CDR3 is 16 amino acids. Trimming stripped 3 bases from V and 2 bases from J, with 17 bases between. Germline CDR1 and CDR2: MNHNY and SVGAGI (reference sequence). The CDR3 reads CASSYSPGGHAYEQYF. In nucleotides, the CDR3 is TGTGCCAGCAGTTATAGTCCAGGAGGCCATGCCTACGAGCAGTACTTC.

A remark on this clone: This may be a read error: a much more frequent sequence differs by one nucleotide. The V call is TRBV6-2 or TRBV6-3, the J call TRBJ1-5; D is ambiguous. The V end lost 0 bases, the J end lost 4 bases, and 4 bases lay between the germline ends. The CDR3 has 13 amino acids. The V gene's germline CDR1 is MNHEY and CDR2 SVGEGT. The DNA of the CDR3 is TGTGCCAGCAGTTACTCGGTGAATCAGCCCCAGCATTTT. Protein product: CASSYSVNQPQHF.

The chain is built from TRBV19 and TRBJ2-1; D is perhaps TRBD1 or TRBD2 (6 bases each). CDR1 and CDR2 (germline): LNHDA, SQIVND (reference sequence). The V and J ends lost 4 bases and 4 bases respectively, with 20 bases between them. The CDR3 length is 17 residues. CDR3 residues: CASSRSSGGGHYNEQFF. For the CDR3, the DNA is TGTGCCAGTAGTAGATCGAGCGGAGGGGGACATTACAATGAGCAGTTCTTC. The variable domain in full, completed from reference TRBV19 and TRBJ2-1, reads DGGITQSPKYLFRKEGQNVTLSCEQNLNHDAMYWYRQDPGQGLRLIYYSQIVNDFQKGDIAEGYSVSREKKESFPLTVTSAQKNPTAFYLCASSRSSGGGHYNEQFFGPGTRLTVL.

The gene calls are TRBV7-6 and TRBJ1-4; TRBD1 aligns across 8 bases. The V gene end was trimmed by 2 bases and the J gene end by 5 bases; junction bases not matched to a gene: 7. There are 16 residues in the CDR3. From germline, CDR1 is SGHVS and CDR2 FNYEAQ. The CDR3 loop is CASSLRRQGTNEKLFF. The CDR3 nucleotides are TGTGCCAGCAGCTTACGGCGACAGGGGACGAATGAAAAACTGTTTTTT.

The chain couples TRBV6-5 to TRBJ2-3, with D hard to call. V was shortened by 7 bases and J by 4 bases, with 12 bases between the two germline ends. This CDR3 comprises 13 residues. The germline V gene encodes CDR1 MNHEY and CDR2 SVGAGI. The CDR3 DNA is TGTGCCAGCACTCATTCAGCAGCAGATACGCAGTATTTT. Protein sequence: CASTHSAADTQYF.

The chain uses TRBV3-1 (or the pseudogene TRBV3-2) and TRBJ1-6; a weak D match, TRBD1 (5 bases). CDR1 is LGHDT and CDR2 is YNNKEL in the germline V gene (reference sequence). Deletions cut 1 base from V and 10 bases from J, with 17 bases between. CDR3 length equals 16 residues. The CDR3 DNA reads TGTGCCAGCAGCCAAGCTAATGGTCGGGGCGGATCACCCCTCCACTTT. It encodes CASSQANGRGGSPLHF.

This chain links TRBV5-8 with TRBJ2-1, with no clear D. CDR1 SGHTS and CDR2 YDEGEE come from the germline V gene. Trimming stripped 5 bases from V and 5 bases from J, with 14 bases between. This CDR3 is 14 amino acids long. The CDR3 is CASRRPAKDNEQFF. The DNA for the CDR3 is TGTGCCAGCAGACGGCCGGCGAAAGACAATGAGCAGTTCTTC.

This chain links TRBV27 with TRBJ1-1; 7 nucleotides match TRBD1. CDR1 and CDR2 from the germline V gene are MNHEY and SMNVEV (reference sequence). J gave up 4 bases and V 3 bases, and 5 bases lay outside the gene matches. The CDR3 sequence is 14 residues long. The DNA for the CDR3 is TGTGCCAGCAGTTTCGACAGGGCCATCACTGAAGCTTTCTTT. Amino acid sequence: CASSFDRAITEAFF.

The chain couples TRBV10-3 to TRBJ2-7; 7 bases agree with TRBD1. After removal of 2 bases from V and 6 bases from J, the junction contained 7 bases not matched to a gene. The CDR3 contains 14 residues. Germline lookup yields CDR1 ENHRY and CDR2 SYGVKD. In nucleotides, the CDR3 is TGTGCCATCAGTGAGAGTGACAGGGCCATCGAGCAGTACTTC. Translated, it gives CAISESDRAIEQYF.